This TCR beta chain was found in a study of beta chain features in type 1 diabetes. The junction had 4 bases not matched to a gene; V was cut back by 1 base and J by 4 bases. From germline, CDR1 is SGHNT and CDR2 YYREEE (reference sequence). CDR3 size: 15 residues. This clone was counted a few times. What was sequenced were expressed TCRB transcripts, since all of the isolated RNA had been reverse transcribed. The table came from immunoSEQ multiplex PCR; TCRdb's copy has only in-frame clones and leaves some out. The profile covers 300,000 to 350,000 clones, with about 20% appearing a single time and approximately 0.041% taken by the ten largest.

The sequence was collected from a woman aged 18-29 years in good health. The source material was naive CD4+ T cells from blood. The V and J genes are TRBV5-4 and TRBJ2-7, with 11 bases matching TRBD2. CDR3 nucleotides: TGTGCCAGCAGCTTGTCTAGCGGGAGGCAATACGAGCAGTACTTC. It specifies CASSLSSGRQYEQYF.